The 15 T cell receptor beta chains reported below all come from one sample, sequenced in a study of T cell changes during pregnancy in multiple sclerosis. Using immunoSEQ multiplex PCR, the repertoire was profiled, and TCRdb retains in-frame clones only, with some absent. The sample lists 65,000 to 85,000 clones; roughly nine tenths were seen once. The starting material was peripheral blood, obtained in the second trimester of pregnancy. The receptors come from a female donor with multiple sclerosis, enrolled in a pregnancy study.

The J gene is TRBJ1-2, the V gene TRBV5-8; TRBD1 agrees at 12 bases. CDR1 SGHTS and CDR2 YDEGEE come from the germline V gene. Germline trimming cut 1 base from V and 7 bases from J; bases unmatched to any gene: 8. This CDR3 is 16 amino acids long. For the CDR3, the DNA is TGTGCCAGCAGCTTGCAGGCGGGACAGGGGGCGAGTGGCTACACCTTC. It codes for CASSLQAGQGASGYTF. Full variable domain (rest looked up from reference TRBV5-8 and TRBJ1-2): EAGVTQSPTHLIKTRGQQATLRCSPISGHTSVYWYQQALGLGLQFLLWYDEGEERNRGNFPPRFSGRQFPNYSSELNVNALELEDSALYLCASSLQAGQGASGYTFGSGTRLTVV.

This chain links TRBV10-1 with TRBJ1-6; TRBD1 aligns across 8 bases. The CDR3 is 16 amino acids. V shed 3 bases and J 10 bases; nucleotides not matched to a gene: 11. CDR1 and CDR2 (germline): WNHNN, SYGVQD (reference sequence). CDR3 DNA sequence: TGCGCCAGCAGTGATCTTCCTCAGGGGGCCGGGTCACCCCTCCACTTT. This codes for CASSDLPQGAGSPLHF.

The chain has TRBV5-1 and TRBJ2-3, with 7 bases lining up with TRBD2. J gave up 2 bases and V 3 bases, and 3 bases lay outside the gene matches. Germline CDR1 SGHRS, CDR2 YFSETQ. CDR3 length: 14 residues. The CDR3 DNA reads TGCGCCAGCAGCTGGACTAGTGTCACAGATACGCAGTATTTT. Translation gives CASSWTSVTDTQYF.

This chain uses TRBV6-1 with TRBJ2-3; D is unclear. V shed 2 bases and J shed 0 bases, with 12 bases lying between them. Germline lookup yields CDR1 MNHNS and CDR2 SASEGT. The CDR3 has 16 amino acids. The CDR3, as DNA: TGTGCCAGCAGTGAACGGTTAGTCACCAGCACAGATACGCAGTATTTT. Its protein is CASSERLVTSTDTQYF.

The CDR3 nucleotides read TGCGCCAGCAGCGCCGGAACGACGACAGGGCATAAGGACGAGCAGTACTTC. Translation gives CASSAGTTTGHKDEQYF. The chain couples TRBV5-1 to TRBJ2-7; 7 nucleotides line up with TRBD1. Germline CDR1 and CDR2: SGHRS and YFSETQ. V was pared by 4 bases and J by 5 bases, with 18 bases of the junction left unmatched. This CDR3 region has 17 residues.

The gene calls are TRBV6-6 and TRBJ2-7, with TRBD1 as a possible D gene (9 bases). V lost 3 bases and J lost 3, with 18 bases in between. The CDR3 is made up of 16 amino acids. Germline lookup yields CDR1 MNHNY and CDR2 SVGAGI (reference sequence). This CDR3 reads CASSYGDRAGGYEQYF. The DNA of the CDR3 is TGTGCCAGCAGTTATGGGGACAGGGCGGGGGGCTACGAGCAGTACTTC.

This sequence joins TRBV9 and TRBJ1-5; D is uncertain. The CDR3 runs to 12 residues. The V end was cut by 0 bases, the J end by 7 bases, with 5 bases between. Germline CDR1 and CDR2: SGDLS and YYNGEE. The CDR3 region is CASSVVLQPQHF. The CDR3 DNA is TGTGCCAGCAGCGTAGTTCTCCAGCCCCAGCATTTT. Full variable domain (remainder filled in from reference TRBV9 and TRBJ1-5): DSGVTQTPKHLITATGQRVTLRCSPRSGDLSVYWYQQSLDQGLQFLIQYYNGEERAKGNILERFSAQQFPDLHSELNLSSLELGDSALYFCASSVVLQPQHFGDGTRLSIL.

V is TRBV27 and J is TRBJ2-6, with 7 nucleotides matching TRBD2. The V gene end was trimmed by 1 base and the J gene end by 0 bases; junction bases not matched to a gene: 6. The germline gives CDR1 MNHEY, CDR2 SMNVEV (reference sequence). There are 18 residues in the CDR3. CDR3 sequence: CASSLYEGGSSGANVLTF. As DNA, the CDR3 is TGTGCCAGCAGTTTATATGAGGGCGGGAGCTCTGGGGCCAACGTCCTGACTTTC.

In DNA form, the CDR3 reads TGTGCCAGCAGCTTCGGCGGTACGCCTTACAATGAGCAGTTCTTC. Protein: CASSFGGTPYNEQFF. The chain employs TRBV7-3 and TRBJ2-1; no reliable D call. CDR1 and CDR2 from the germline V gene are SGHTA and FQGTGA. This CDR3 has 15 residues. Trimming shortened V by 3 bases and J by 4 bases, and 13 bases separated the two germline ends.

This clone appeared once. The CDR3 loop reads CSARARRQETQYF. CDR3 DNA sequence: TGCAGCGCCCGGGCGCGGAGGCAAGAGACCCAGTACTTC. V and J are TRBV29-1 and TRBJ2-5; maybe TRBD2 (5 bases). V was cut by 7 bases and J by 2 bases, with 14 bases left in between. Germline V gene lookup returns CDR1 SQVTM and CDR2 ANQGSEA. The length of the CDR3 is 13 residues.

The chain combines TRBV30 with TRBJ2-5; D is ambiguous. This CDR3 is built from 12 residues. V was clipped by 2 bases and J by 4 bases, with 8 bases between them. Per the germline V gene, CDR1 is GTSNPN and CDR2 is SVGIG (reference sequence). The CDR3 DNA reads TGTGCCTGGAGTCTTGGCTTAGAGACCCAGTACTTC. This encodes CAWSLGLETQYF.

The rearrangement links TRBV6-4 to TRBJ2-3; D uncertain. The CDR3 is 16 residues long. Germline CDR1 is MRHNA and CDR2 is SNTAGT. Deletions cut 0 bases from V and 2 bases from J, with 12 bases between. The CDR3 is CASSDSIQAYTDTQYF. The DNA of the CDR3 is TGTGCCAGCAGTGACTCGATCCAGGCCTACACAGATACGCAGTATTTT.

The chain recombines TRBV12-1 with TRBJ1-5; TRBD1 is the table's D call, not checked against the DNA. TRBV12-1 is a pseudogene. The CDR3 consists of 14 residues. CDR3 loop: CASSFDRERQPQHF. The CDR3 region has the DNA TGTGCCAGCAGCTTTGACAGGGAAAGGCAGCCCCAGCATTTT.

The rearrangement uses TRBV5-1 and TRBJ2-1; a weak D match, TRBD2 (6 bases). The germline V gene encodes CDR1 SGHRS and CDR2 YFSETQ. V lost 0 bases, J lost 6 bases, and 10 bases lay in between. The CDR3 spans 14 residues. DNA of the CDR3: TGCGCCAGCAGCTTGGGGAGGGCCGCCAATGAGCAGTTCTTC. It yields the protein CASSLGRAANEQFF. Full variable domain (outside the CDR3, taken from reference TRBV5-1 and TRBJ2-1): KAGVTQTPRYLIKTRGQQVTLSCSPISGHRSVSWYQQTPGQGLQFLFEYFSETQRNKGNFPGRFSGRQFSNSRSEMNVSTLELGDSALYLCASSLGRAANEQFFGPGTRLTVL.

The rearrangement joins TRBV7-2 to TRBJ2-3, with D hard to call. The V gene lost 3 bases and the J gene lost 6 bases, with 4 bases spanning the gap. The CDR3 length is 11 residues. Germline V lookup: CDR1 SGHTA, CDR2 FQGNSA. The CDR3 sequence: CASSFSDTQYF. CDR3 sequence (DNA): TGTGCCAGCAGCTTTAGTGATACGCAGTATTTT.